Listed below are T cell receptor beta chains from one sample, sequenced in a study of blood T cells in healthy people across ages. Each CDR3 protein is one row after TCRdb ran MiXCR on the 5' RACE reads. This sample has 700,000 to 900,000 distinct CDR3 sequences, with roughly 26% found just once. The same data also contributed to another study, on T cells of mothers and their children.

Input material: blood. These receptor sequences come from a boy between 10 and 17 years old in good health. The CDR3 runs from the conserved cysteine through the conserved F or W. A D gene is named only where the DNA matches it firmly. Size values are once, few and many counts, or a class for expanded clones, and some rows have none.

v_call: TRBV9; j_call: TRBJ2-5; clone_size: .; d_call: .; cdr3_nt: TGTGCCAGCAGCGTTTCGACCAAAGAGACCCAGTACTTC; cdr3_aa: CASSVSTKETQYF
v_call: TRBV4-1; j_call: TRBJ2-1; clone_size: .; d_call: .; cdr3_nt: TGCGCCAGCAGCCAAGGAAAGCGCAAGCAGTTCTTC; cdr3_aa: CASSQGKRKQFF
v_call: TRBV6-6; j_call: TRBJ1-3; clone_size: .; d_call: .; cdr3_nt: TGTGCCAGCGAGGGGCAGGCCGCAATCTCTGGAAACACCATATATTTT; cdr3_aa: CASEGQAAISGNTIYF
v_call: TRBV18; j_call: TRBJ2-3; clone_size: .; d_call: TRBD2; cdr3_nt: TGTGCCAGCTCACCACGCGGGGCGGGGGAACGGATCGGGCAGTATTTT; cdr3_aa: CASSPRGAGERIGQYF
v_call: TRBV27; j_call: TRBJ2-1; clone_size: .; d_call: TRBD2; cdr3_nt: TGTGCCAGCAGTCAAGGGACTAGCGGGGGTCACAATGAGCAGTTCTTC; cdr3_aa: CASSQGTSGGHNEQFF
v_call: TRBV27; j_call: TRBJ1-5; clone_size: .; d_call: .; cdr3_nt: TGTGCCAGCAGTTTATCGGGGGTTCAGCCCCAGCATTTT; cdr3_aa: CASSLSGVQPQHF
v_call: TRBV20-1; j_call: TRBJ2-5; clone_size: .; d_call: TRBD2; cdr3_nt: TGCAGTGCTAGACCCCCTAGCGGGGGGGAGACCCAGTACTTC; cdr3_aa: CSARPPSGGETQYF
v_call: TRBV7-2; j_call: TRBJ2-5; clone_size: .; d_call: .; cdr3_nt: TGTGCCAGCAGCTCAGTACTAGCAATTGGAGAGACCCAGTACTTC; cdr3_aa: CASSSVLAIGETQYF
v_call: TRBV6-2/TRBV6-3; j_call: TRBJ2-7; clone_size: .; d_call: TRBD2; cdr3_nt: TGTGCCAGCAGTTCACCAGTACCTATTTGGCGGGAGACCTACGAGCAGTACTTC; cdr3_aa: CASSSPVPIWRETYEQYF
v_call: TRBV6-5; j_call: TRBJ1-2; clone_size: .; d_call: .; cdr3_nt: TGTGCCAGCAGTTACACACCGGGCTATGGCTACACCTTC; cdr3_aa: CASSYTPGYGYTF
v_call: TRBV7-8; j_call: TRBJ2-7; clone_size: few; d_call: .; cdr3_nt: TGTGCCAGCAGCTTGGCTAGTCTGGGTGACGAGCAGTACTTC; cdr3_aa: CASSLASLGDEQYF
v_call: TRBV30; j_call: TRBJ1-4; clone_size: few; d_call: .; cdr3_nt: TGTGCCTGGACGACCAAATCGACGAATGAAAAACTGTTTTTT; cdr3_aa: CAWTTKSTNEKLFF
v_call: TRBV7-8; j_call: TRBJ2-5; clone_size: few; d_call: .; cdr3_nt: TGTGCCAGCAGCTTAGGGGGTGGGGGGGCGCGTGAGACCCAGTACTTC; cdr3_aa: CASSLGGGGARETQYF
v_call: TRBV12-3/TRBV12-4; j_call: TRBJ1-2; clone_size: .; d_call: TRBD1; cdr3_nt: TGTGCCAGCAGCGCGGGACAGATTTTCTATGGCTACACCTTC; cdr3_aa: CASSAGQIFYGYTF
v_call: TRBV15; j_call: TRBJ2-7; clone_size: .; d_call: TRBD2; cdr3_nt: TGTGCCACCAGCAGGGGGACTAGCGGGGGGAACGAGCAGTACTTC; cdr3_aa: CATSRGTSGGNEQYF
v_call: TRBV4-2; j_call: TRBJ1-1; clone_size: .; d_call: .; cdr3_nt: TGTGCCAGCAGCCAAGATTGGGAAGCAGGCCAGTCTGAAGCTTTCTTT; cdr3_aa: CASSQDWEAGQSEAFF
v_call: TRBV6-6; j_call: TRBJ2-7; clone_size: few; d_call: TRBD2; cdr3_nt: TGTGCCAGCACCCTCGGGGGCACTAGCGGGGGGGCATACTACGAGCAGTACTTC; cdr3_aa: CASTLGGTSGGAYYEQYF
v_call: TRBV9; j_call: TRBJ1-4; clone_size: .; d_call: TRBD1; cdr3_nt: TGTGCCAGCAGCGCTCAACCGGGACAGGGGGCCGACGGAAAACTGTTTTTT; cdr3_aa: CASSAQPGQGADGKLFF
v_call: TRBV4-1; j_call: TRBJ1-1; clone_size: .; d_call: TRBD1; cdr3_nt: TGCGCCAGCAGCCTCCCGGACAGGAATACTGAAGCTTTCTTT; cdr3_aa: CASSLPDRNTEAFF
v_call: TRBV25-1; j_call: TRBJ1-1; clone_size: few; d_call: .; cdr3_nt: TGTGCCAGCAGTGGGGGGGACTACACTGAAGCTTTCTTT; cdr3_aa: CASSGGDYTEAFF
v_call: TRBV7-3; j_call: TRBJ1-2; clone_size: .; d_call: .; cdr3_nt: TGTGCCAGCAGCTTAAACTGGGGTTATGGCTACACCTTC; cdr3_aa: CASSLNWGYGYTF
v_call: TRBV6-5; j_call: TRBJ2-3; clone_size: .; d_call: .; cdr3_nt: TGTGCCAGCAGCCCCGGGGGGCAACGGGATCGGTATTTT; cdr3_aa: CASSPGGQRDRYF
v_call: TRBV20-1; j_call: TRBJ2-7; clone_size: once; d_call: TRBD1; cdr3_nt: TGCAGTGCTCATGGGACAGGGAGCGCCTACGAGCAGTACTTC; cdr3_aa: CSAHGTGSAYEQYF
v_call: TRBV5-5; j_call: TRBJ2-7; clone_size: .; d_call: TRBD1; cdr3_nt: TGTGCCAGCGAGGACAGGGTCTACGAGCAGTACTTC; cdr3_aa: CASEDRVYEQYF
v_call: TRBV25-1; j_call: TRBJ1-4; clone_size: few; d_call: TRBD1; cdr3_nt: TGTGCCAGCAGTGGACACGACAGGGGTGGAAAACTGTTTTTT; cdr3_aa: CASSGHDRGGKLFF
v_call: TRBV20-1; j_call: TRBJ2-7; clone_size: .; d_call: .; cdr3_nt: TGCAGTGCTAGGTCCGGCGTGGGTCCCTACGAGCAGTACTTC; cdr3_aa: CSARSGVGPYEQYF
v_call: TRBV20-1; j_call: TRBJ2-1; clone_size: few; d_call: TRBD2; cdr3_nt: TGCAGTGCCCATACTAGCGGGGGGAGGAATGAGCAGTTCTTC; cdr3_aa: CSAHTSGGRNEQFF
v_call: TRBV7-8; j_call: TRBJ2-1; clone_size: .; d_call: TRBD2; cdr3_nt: TGTGCCAGCAGCTCACGACTAGCGGGGGCCTTAAGCTCCTACAATGAGCAGTTCTTC; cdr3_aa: CASSSRLAGALSSYNEQFF
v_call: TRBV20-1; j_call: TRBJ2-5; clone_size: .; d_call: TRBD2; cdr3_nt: TGCAGTGCTAGAGAAGGGAGGGCTCAAGAGACCCAGTACTTC; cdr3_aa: CSAREGRAQETQYF
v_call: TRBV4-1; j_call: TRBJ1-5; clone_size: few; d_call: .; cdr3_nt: TGCGCCAGCAGCCAAGATAGGGTCGATCAGCCCCAGCATTTT; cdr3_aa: CASSQDRVDQPQHF
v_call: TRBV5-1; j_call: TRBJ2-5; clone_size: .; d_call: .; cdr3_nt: TGCGCCAGCAGCTTGGTATGGGACGGGTTAGAGACCCAGTACTTC; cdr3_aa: CASSLVWDGLETQYF
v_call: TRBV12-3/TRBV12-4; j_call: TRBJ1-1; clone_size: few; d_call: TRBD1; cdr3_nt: TGTGCCAGCAGCGATCGACAGGGATGGGACACTGAAGCTTTCTTT; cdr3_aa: CASSDRQGWDTEAFF
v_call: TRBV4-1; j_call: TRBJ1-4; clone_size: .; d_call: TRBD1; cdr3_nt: TGCGCCAGCAGCTGGCGGGACAGAACTAATGAAAAACTGTTTTTT; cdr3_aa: CASSWRDRTNEKLFF
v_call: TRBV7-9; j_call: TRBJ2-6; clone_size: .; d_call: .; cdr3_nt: TGTGCCAGCAGCTTAGATCCCAGGGCCGGGGCCAACGTCCTGACTTTC; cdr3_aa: CASSLDPRAGANVLTF
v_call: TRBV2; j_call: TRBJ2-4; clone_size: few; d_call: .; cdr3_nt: TGTGCCAGTGGCATTTGGAACATTCAGTACTTC; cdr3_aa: CASGIWNIQYF
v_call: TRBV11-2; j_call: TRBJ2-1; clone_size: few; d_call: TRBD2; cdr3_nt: TGTGCCAGCAGCTTAACCGGGACTAGCATCTACAATGAGCAGTTCTTC; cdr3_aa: CASSLTGTSIYNEQFF
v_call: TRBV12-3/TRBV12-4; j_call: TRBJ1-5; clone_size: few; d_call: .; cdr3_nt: TGTGCCAGCAGTCCCAGGGTGAGCAATCAGCCCCAGCATTTT; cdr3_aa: CASSPRVSNQPQHF
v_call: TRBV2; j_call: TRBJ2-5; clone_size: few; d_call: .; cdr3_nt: TGTGCCAGCAGTTCTCCGGGACGTGGGGAGACCCAGTACTTC; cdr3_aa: CASSSPGRGETQYF
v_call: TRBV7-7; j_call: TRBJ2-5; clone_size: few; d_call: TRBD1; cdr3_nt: TGTGCTAGCAGCTTAGGAGGGACAGGGGCCGAGACCCAGTACTTC; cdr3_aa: CASSLGGTGAETQYF
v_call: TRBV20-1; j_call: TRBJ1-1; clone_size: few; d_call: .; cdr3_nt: TGCAGTGCTAGAAGAGACTCTGCTTTCTTT; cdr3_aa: CSARRDSAFF
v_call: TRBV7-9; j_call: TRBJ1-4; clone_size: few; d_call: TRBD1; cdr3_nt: TGTGCCAGCTACCCCTTGGGGGGACAGGAAAAACTGTTTTTT; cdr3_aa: CASYPLGGQEKLFF
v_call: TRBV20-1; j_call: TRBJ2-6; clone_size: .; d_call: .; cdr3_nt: TGCAGTGCTAGGGCCCCCGGGGGGCGGTCTGGGGCCAACGTCCTGACTTTC; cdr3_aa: CSARAPGGRSGANVLTF
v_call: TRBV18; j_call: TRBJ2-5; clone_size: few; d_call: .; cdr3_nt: TGTGCCAGCTCACCCCTGACAGGTTGGGAAGAGACCCAGTACTTC; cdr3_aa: CASSPLTGWEETQYF
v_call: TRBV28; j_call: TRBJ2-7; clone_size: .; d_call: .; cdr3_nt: TGTGCCAGCAGTTTCGAGCGCCGGGACACCGAATACGAGCAGTACTTC; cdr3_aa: CASSFERRDTEYEQYF
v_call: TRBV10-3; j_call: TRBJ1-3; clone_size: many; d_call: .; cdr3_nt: TGTGCCATCAGTGAGTCACTCACCTGGGAGGGCAGAAACACCATATATTTT; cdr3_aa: CAISESLTWEGRNTIYF
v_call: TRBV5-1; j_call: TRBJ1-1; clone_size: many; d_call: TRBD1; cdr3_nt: TGCGCCAGCAGCCTCGGACAGGGACGAATGAACACTGAAGCTTTCTTT; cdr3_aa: CASSLGQGRMNTEAFF
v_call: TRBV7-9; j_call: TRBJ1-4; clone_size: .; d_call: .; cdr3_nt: TGTGCCAGCAGCTTCTCAGGGAGTGAAAAACTGTTTTTT; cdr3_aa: CASSFSGSEKLFF
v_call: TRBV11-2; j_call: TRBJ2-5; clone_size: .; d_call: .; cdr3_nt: TGTGCCAGCAGCTTAGCCAGGGTCTACGAGCAGCGCTTC; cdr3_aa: CASSLARVYEQRF